This T cell receptor (beta chain) was sequenced for a study of CD8 T cells in ankylosing spondylitis. Whole-study results and caveats: Made up of eight or nine highly homologous variants, a TCR beta motif appeared characteristic of ankylosing spondylitis blood. Disease-associated clones were reportedly significantly overrepresented in matched ankylosing spondylitis synovial fluid.

Many counts were recorded for this clonotype. Its antigen remains unidentified. Germline V CDR1 and CDR2: SGHRS, YFSETQ. The trim removed 4 bases at V and 5 bases at J, leaving 5 bases unmatched. This CDR3 region has 15 residues. 5'-RACE, quantitative and with molecular barcodes, yielded the TCR beta libraries. MiXCR was run by TCRdb on the 5' RACE reads, yielding one entry per CDR3 protein. This repertoire shows around 300,000 distinct CDR3 sequences, approximately 10% found once; its top ten account for 9.1%. Sequencing used blood, either unsorted or a sorted T cell fraction (not recorded which). The sequence was collected from a female donor with ankylosing spondylitis or in good health (not recorded which). The chain carries TRBV5-1 and TRBJ1-4; TRBD1 agrees at 10 bases. As DNA, the CDR3 is TGCGCCAGCAGCAACTCGGGACAGGGGAATGAAAAACTGTTTTTT. Its translation: CASSNSGQGNEKLFF.